A selection of T cell receptor beta chains follows, all from one sample in a study of circulating CD8 cells and anti-PD-1 response in melanoma. Via MiXCR, TCRdb re-called the reads, giving one row per CDR3 protein. The sample has 550 to 600 distinct CDR3 sequences, around 7.6% seen once. Source: CD8+ T cells from PBMCs, taken at baseline or after one month of anti-PD-1 therapy (not recorded which). These receptors were collected from a human donor with melanoma. The CDR3 runs from the conserved cysteine through the conserved F or W. The D gene is left open where the match is weak. Expanded clones are given a class, and other clones once, few, many or no size at all.

abundance,d_gene,j_gene,v_gene,CDR3nt,CDR3aa
large,NA,TRBJ2-1,TRBV20-1,TGCAGTGCTAGTCCCGGGAGCACCTACAATGAGCAGTTCTTC,CSASPGSTYNEQFF
large,TRBD2,TRBJ2-2,TRBV29-1,TGCAGCGTTGAGGGCGGTAGCGGGGGGGACGGGGAGCTGTTTTTT,CSVEGGSGGDGELFF
large,NA,TRBJ1-1,TRBV29-1,TGCAGCGTCGACGACACCGTGAACACTGAAGCTTTCTTT,CSVDDTVNTEAFF
large,TRBD1,TRBJ1-1,TRBV7-3,TGTGCCAGCAGCATCGGGACAGGGTTGAGCACTGAAGCTTTCTTT,CASSIGTGLSTEAFF
medium-sized,TRBD1,TRBJ2-7,TRBV29-1,TGCAGCGTTTCCGGGACAGGAAACTACGAGCAGTACTTT,CSVSGTGNYEQYF
large,NA,TRBJ2-3,TRBV11-2,TGTGCCAGCAGCTCCCTGACTAGTTCAGATACGCAGTATTTT,CASSSLTSSDTQYF
large,NA,TRBJ1-2,TRBV29-1,TGCAGCGCTGTGTGGATGGGGTCAAATGGCTACACCTTC,CSAVWMGSNGYTF
large,TRBD2,TRBJ2-1,TRBV2,TGTGCCAGCAGCCCCGGGACTAGTGATTACAATGAGCAGTTCTTC,CASSPGTSDYNEQFF
large,TRBD1,TRBJ2-1,TRBV29-1,TGCAGCGTTGCGACCAAACAGGGGGCATCCTACAATGAGCAGTTCTTC,CSVATKQGASYNEQFF
large,TRBD1,TRBJ2-1,TRBV13,TGTGCCAGCAGTGGGGACAGCTCCTACAATGAGCAGTTCTTC,CASSGDSSYNEQFF
large,NA,TRBJ1-6,TRBV7-8,TGTGCCAGCAGCTCCGGGGATTCACCCCTCCACTTT,CASSSGDSPLHF
large,NA,TRBJ2-2,TRBV12-3/TRBV12-4,TGTGCCAGCAGGGCCGGGACATTCAACACCGGGGAGCTGTTTTTT,CASRAGTFNTGELFF
large,TRBD1,TRBJ2-2,TRBV19,TGTGCCAGTATCGGACAGGGTTACACCGGGGAGCTGTTTTTT,CASIGQGYTGELFF
large,NA,TRBJ2-5,TRBV7-3,TGTGCCAGCAGCCATAGCGAACAAGAGACCCAGTACTTC,CASSHSEQETQYF
large,NA,TRBJ2-2,TRBV2,TGTGCCACGGAAGAAGGGGGAAACACCGGGGAGCTGTTTTTT,CATEEGGNTGELFF
medium-sized,NA,TRBJ1-6,TRBV6-6,TGTGCCAGCAGCACATCAGGATCCCATTATAATTCACCCCTCCACTTT,CASSTSGSHYNSPLHF
medium-sized,NA,TRBJ2-7,TRBV28,TGTGCCAGCAGTCCCGGCGGCAGGGTCTACGAGCAGTACTTC,CASSPGGRVYEQYF
medium-sized,NA,TRBJ2-2,TRBV20-1,TGCAGTGCTCCTTGGGTAACGAACACCGGGGAGCTGTTTTTT,CSAPWVTNTGELFF
NA,NA,TRBJ2-7,TRBV4-1,TGCGCCAGCAGCCAAGATCGGTGCTCTTTGGGCGAGCGGTACTTC,CASSQDRCSLGERYF
large,TRBD1,TRBJ2-7,TRBV19,TGTGCCAGTAGTACGGGGACAGGGAAAATCTACGAGCAGTACTTC,CASSTGTGKIYEQYF
large,NA,TRBJ1-1,TRBV19,TGTGCCAGTAGTTGGGAGGGTACTGAAGCTTTCTTT,CASSWEGTEAFF
large,TRBD1,TRBJ1-5,TRBV19,TGTGCCAGTAACCTACAGGGGGCCGTGAATCAGCCCCAGCATTTT,CASNLQGAVNQPQHF
large,NA,TRBJ2-5,TRBV24-1,TGTGCCACCAGTGACCACTCGGACGGAGGCCAAGAGACCCAGTACTTC,CATSDHSDGGQETQYF
large,NA,TRBJ2-1,TRBV14,TGTGCCAGCAGCCAAGAAACCAGTGGCGGTGAGCAGTTCTTC,CASSQETSGGEQFF
large,NA,TRBJ2-3,TRBV7-2,TGTGCCAGCAGCCTCGGGGCTAGCACAGATACGCAGTATTTT,CASSLGASTDTQYF
large,NA,TRBJ2-5,TRBV27,TGTGCCAGCAGCCATGGGGCCCGGGAGACCCAGTACTTC,CASSHGARETQYF
large,NA,TRBJ2-1,TRBV2,TGTGCCAGCAGTGCGGGGGCGCTTTATGAGCAGTTCTTC,CASSAGALYEQFF
large,NA,TRBJ1-2,TRBV4-3,TGCGCCAGCAGCCAAGGGGCCAGAGGCTATGGCTACACCTTC,CASSQGARGYGYTF
medium-sized,TRBD2,TRBJ2-5,TRBV3-1,TGTGCCAGCAGCCTGGGACTAGCGGAAGAGACCCAGCACTTC,CASSLGLAEETQHF
medium-sized,NA,TRBJ2-1,TRBV7-3,TGTGCCAGCAGCTTACCCTCTGGACAGAGCTCCTACAATGAGCAGTTCTTC,CASSLPSGQSSYNEQFF
large,NA,TRBJ2-3,TRBV7-2,TGTGCCAGCAGCTTAGGTGGGAATACGCAGTATTTT,CASSLGGNTQYF
medium-sized,NA,TRBJ2-5,TRBV14,TGTGCCAGCAGCGGGGCAGGGGAAGAGACCCAGTACTTC,CASSGAGEETQYF
medium-sized,NA,TRBJ2-1,TRBV29-1,TGCAGCGTCCCCCGCCCGGGGAGTACTGAGCAGTTCTTC,CSVPRPGSTEQFF
NA,NA,TRBJ2-2,TRBV27,TGTGCCAGCGCGAACGGGGCCAACACCGGGGAGCTGTTTTTT,CASANGANTGELFF
large,NA,TRBJ2-5,TRBV10-3,TGTGCCATCAGTGGTGCAGGGGATGAAGAGACCCAGTACTTC,CAISGAGDEETQYF
medium-sized,TRBD1,TRBJ1-5,TRBV28,TGTGCCAGCAGTTCCCGAATCGGGACAGCAAATCAGCCCCAGCATTTT,CASSSRIGTANQPQHF
large,TRBD1,TRBJ1-4,TRBV29-1,TGCAGCGTTCAGGGGGGTGAAAAACTGTTTTTT,CSVQGGEKLFF
large,TRBD2,TRBJ2-5,TRBV20-1,TGCAGTGCTAGAGACCCTGGCGGGAGGACCCAGTACTTC,CSARDPGGRTQYF
once,TRBD1,TRBJ2-2,TRBV2,TGTGCCAGCACACAGGGGTACACCGGGGAGCTGTTTTTT,CASTQGYTGELFF
large,NA,TRBJ1-1,TRBV19,TGTGCCAGTAAGCTTGGACATAATTCGCCCGATGCGTTTGTTTTCTTT,CASKLGHNSPDAFVFF
medium-sized,NA,TRBJ2-7,TRBV6-5,TGTGCCAGCAGTTACGGGACTTACTACGAGCAGTACTTC,CASSYGTYYEQYF
large,NA,TRBJ2-2,TRBV25-1,TGTGCCAGCAGCCCAGGAGCCACCGGGGAGCTGTTTTTT,CASSPGATGELFF
large,NA,TRBJ1-3,TRBV2,TGTGCCAGCAGTGAGTCCCCGAGCTCTGGAAACACCATATATTTT,CASSESPSSGNTIYF
medium-sized,TRBD1,TRBJ2-7,TRBV30,TGTGCCTGGATCCCGACAGGGAGCGAGCAGTACTTC,CAWIPTGSEQYF
medium-sized,NA,TRBJ2-3,TRBV9,TGTGCCAGCAGCCCCGATCCCGGGGGCACAGATACGCAGTATTTT,CASSPDPGGTDTQYF
medium-sized,TRBD2,TRBJ2-5,TRBV19,TGTGCCAGTACAGCCAGCGGGGGAAATTTTTTGGAGACCCAGTACTTC,CASTASGGNFLETQYF
large,TRBD1,TRBJ2-2,TRBV10-3,TGTGCCATCAGTGACCCGGGACAGGGGAGTACCGGGGAGCTGTTTTTT,CAISDPGQGSTGELFF
medium-sized,TRBD1,TRBJ1-5,TRBV19,TGTGCCAGTAGTATCCGACAGGGTAGCAATCAGCCCCAGCATTTT,CASSIRQGSNQPQHF
large,NA,TRBJ1-5,TRBV19,TGTGCCAGTAGTACAGGTGGAAATCAGCCCCAGCATTTT,CASSTGGNQPQHF
medium-sized,NA,TRBJ2-2,TRBV27,TGTGCCAGCAGTTTTTTGGGAACCGGGGAGCTGTTTTTT,CASSFLGTGELFF
medium-sized,NA,TRBJ2-3,TRBV30,TGTGCCTGGAGTGGTGGTGGAGGGGCAGATACGCAGTATTTT,CAWSGGGGADTQYF
large,NA,TRBJ2-7,TRBV9,TGTGCCAGCAGCGTAGAGGGGCTCGCCGGGGAGCAGTACTTC,CASSVEGLAGEQYF
large,NA,TRBJ2-7,TRBV27,TGTGCCAGCAGTTTTGACACAGGCTCCTACGAGCAGTACTTC,CASSFDTGSYEQYF